A selection of T cell receptor beta chains follows, all from one sample in a study of blood T cell repertoires in COVID-19. Here immunoSEQ multiplex PCR was the method, and the copy in TCRdb shows in-frame clones only, minus some. The repertoire consists of a few hundred thousand clones, with more than 70% occurring once and the leading ten covering 1.9%. Material for sequencing was PBMCs or T cells enriched from blood (not recorded which). The source is a man aged 35-49 years in a cohort exposed to, infected with or recovered from COVID-19 (not recorded which). Both conserved end residues are part of each CDR3. D genes are given only for firm matches. The size of a clone is reported for some rows only, either as once, few or many, or as a class for expanded clones.

>.|.|TRBV28|TRBJ1-2
CASSPTTIDIFGQIGYTF
TGTGCCAGCAGCCCAACAACTATTGACATCTTCGGACAGATCGGCTACACCTTC
>TRBD1|.|TRBV30|TRBJ1-2
CAWLRPGGVVRGYTF
TGTGCCTGGCTCAGACCAGGGGGTGTCGTTAGGGGCTACACCTTC
>.|.|TRBV7-2|TRBJ2-5
CASSFPPLVETQYF
TGTGCCAGCAGCTTTCCCCCCCTAGTAGAGACCCAGTACTTC
>TRBD1|.|TRBV2|TRBJ1-1
CASTQGGTEAFF
TGTGCCAGCACCCAGGGGGGCACTGAAGCTTTCTTT
>.|.|TRBV6-1|TRBJ1-1
CASSDRARNTEAFF
TGTGCCAGCAGTGACAGGGCTCGGAACACTGAAGCTTTCTTT
>.|.|TRBV10-3|TRBJ1-6
CATYDRDRPLHF
TGTGCCACCTACGACAGAGACAGACCCCTCCACTTT
>.|.|TRBV11-2|TRBJ1-3
CASSLLVLGGSIAIYF
TGTGCCAGCAGCTTATTGGTTTTAGGAGGGTCCATCGCCATATATTTT
>.|.|TRBV11-2|TRBJ1-6
CASSLAGIDSPLHF
TGTGCCAGCAGCTTAGCGGGGATAGATTCACCCCTCCACTTT
>.|.|TRBV5-4|TRBJ1-1
CASSLLIHQGNTEAFF
TGTGCCAGCAGCTTACTAATTCATCAGGGAAACACTGAAGCTTTCTTT
>TRBD1|.|TRBV18|TRBJ2-6
CASSATGQGTSGANVLTF
TGTGCCAGCTCAGCCACGGGACAGGGGACGAGTGGGGCCAACGTCCTGACTTTC
>.|.|TRBV5-1|TRBJ1-2
CASSLGTDGYTF
TGCGCCAGCAGCTTGGGAACGGATGGCTACACCTTC
>.|once|TRBV28|TRBJ1-5
CASSPYRVSNQPQHF
TGTGCCAGCAGTCCATACAGGGTTAGCAATCAGCCCCAGCATTTT
>.|.|TRBV4-2|TRBJ1-1
CASSRGGGTEAFF
TGTGCCAGCAGCCGGGGGGGCGGTACTGAAGCTTTCTTT
>TRBD1|once|TRBV7-6|TRBJ2-1
CASSLAPTGGTYNEQFF
TGTGCCAGCAGCTTAGCCCCGACAGGGGGCACCTACAATGAGCAGTTCTTC
>.|.|TRBV7-3|TRBJ2-2
CASSLGRAGGTGELFF
TGTGCCAGCAGCTTGGGGCGGGCCGGGGGCACCGGGGAGCTGTTTTTT
>.|.|TRBV2|TRBJ1-1
CASSELAGYTEAFF
TGTGCCAGCAGTGAATTGGCAGGGTACACTGAAGCTTTCTTT
>TRBD2|.|TRBV3-1/TRBV3-2|TRBJ2-5
CASSPTARGLAGETQYF
TGTGCCAGCAGCCCCACGGCCAGAGGACTAGCGGGAGAGACCCAGTACTTC
>TRBD1|.|TRBV10-2|TRBJ1-5
CASASQTGPLGPQHF
TGCGCCAGCGCTTCCCAGACAGGGCCGCTGGGGCCCCAGCATTTT
>.|.|TRBV5-1|TRBJ1-1
CASSLGEVNTEAFF
TGCGCCAGCAGCTTGGGAGAGGTGAACACTGAAGCTTTCTTT
>TRBD1|.|TRBV5-1|TRBJ2-7
CASRPGGPYEQYF
TGCGCCAGCAGACCAGGGGGCCCCTACGAGCAGTACTTC
>.|.|TRBV4-2|TRBJ2-7
CASSQSRGSYYEQYF
TGTGCCAGCAGCCAGTCAAGGGGCAGTTACTACGAGCAGTACTTC
>.|once|TRBV30|TRBJ1-1
CAGRTGEGTEAFF
TGTGCCGGGAGGACCGGGGAGGGCACTGAAGCTTTCTTT
>TRBD1|.|TRBV11-2|TRBJ2-7
CASSRQGKTYEQYF
TGTGCCAGCAGCCGACAGGGGAAAACCTACGAGCAGTACTTC
>.|once|TRBV27|TRBJ1-2
CASSYRVDYGYTF
TGTGCCAGCAGTTACAGGGTTGACTATGGCTACACCTTC
>TRBD1|.|TRBV7-9|TRBJ1-5
CASSQTGRNQPQHF
TGTGCCAGCAGCCAGACAGGGCGCAATCAGCCCCAGCATTTT
>.|.|TRBV7-9|TRBJ2-2
CASSLGRSPITGELFF
TGTGCCAGCAGCTTAGGTCGTAGTCCAATCACCGGGGAGCTGTTTTTT
>.|.|TRBV5-1|TRBJ1-1
CASSYSGDTEAFF
TGCGCCAGCAGCTATTCAGGGGATACTGAAGCTTTCTTT
>TRBD1|.|TRBV30|TRBJ1-5
CAWSGTGDQPQHF
TGTGCCTGGAGTGGCACAGGGGATCAGCCCCAGCATTTT
>.|.|TRBV7-9|TRBJ2-3
CASSLALNAESRDTQYF
TGTGCCAGCAGCTTAGCGCTGAATGCGGAGAGTCGGGATACGCAGTATTTT
>TRBD2|.|TRBV6-5|TRBJ2-7
CASSQGTSGSYEQYF
TGTGCCAGCAGTCAGGGGACTAGCGGGAGCTACGAGCAGTACTTC
>TRBD1|.|TRBV7-9|TRBJ1-4
CASSWTGGTNEKLFF
TGTGCCAGCAGCTGGACAGGGGGAACTAATGAAAAACTGTTTTTT
>.|.|TRBV7-8|TRBJ1-4
CASSRHRDTKTNEKLFF
TGTGCCAGCAGCCGGCACCGGGACACAAAAACTAATGAAAAACTGTTTTTT
>.|.|TRBV24-1|TRBJ2-2
CATSKRGTPNGELFF
TGTGCCACCAGTAAGCGAGGAACGCCCAACGGGGAGCTGTTTTTT
>TRBD1|.|TRBV6-5|TRBJ2-7
CASSFRTGIYEQYF
TGTGCCAGCAGTTTTCGGACAGGGATCTACGAGCAGTACTTC